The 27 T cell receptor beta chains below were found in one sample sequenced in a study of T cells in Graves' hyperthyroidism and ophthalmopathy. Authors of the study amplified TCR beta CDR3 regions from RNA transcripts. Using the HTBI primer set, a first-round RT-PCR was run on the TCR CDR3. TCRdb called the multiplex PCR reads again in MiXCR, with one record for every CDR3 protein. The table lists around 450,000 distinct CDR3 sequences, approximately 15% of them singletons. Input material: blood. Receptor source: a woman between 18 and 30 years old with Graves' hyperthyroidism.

CDR3 nucleotides: TGTGCCAGCAGCTTCAGAGGGGTAGGGAACACTGAAGCTTTCTTT. This sequence encodes CASSFRGVGNTEAFF. The gene calls are TRBV5-6 and TRBJ1-1, with D possibly TRBD1 on 5 matching bases. Trimming stripped 2 bases from V and 1 base from J, with 12 bases between. This CDR3 spans 15 amino acids. The germline V gene has CDR1 SGHDT and CDR2 YYEEEE.

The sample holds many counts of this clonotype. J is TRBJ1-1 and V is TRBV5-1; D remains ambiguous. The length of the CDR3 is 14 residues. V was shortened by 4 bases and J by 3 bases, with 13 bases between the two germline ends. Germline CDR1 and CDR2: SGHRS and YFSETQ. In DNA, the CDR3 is TGCGCCAGCAGCGGTATGGGCCTTCACACTGAAGCTTTCTTT. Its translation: CASSGMGLHTEAFF.

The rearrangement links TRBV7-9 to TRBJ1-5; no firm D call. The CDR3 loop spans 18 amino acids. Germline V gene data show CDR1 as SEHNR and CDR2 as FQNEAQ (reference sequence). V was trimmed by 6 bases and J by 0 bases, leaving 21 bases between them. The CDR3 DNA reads TGTGCCAGCAGGTTCCGGGCCCCGCCTCTACCTAGCAATCAGCCCCAGCATTTT. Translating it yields CASRFRAPPLPSNQPQHF.

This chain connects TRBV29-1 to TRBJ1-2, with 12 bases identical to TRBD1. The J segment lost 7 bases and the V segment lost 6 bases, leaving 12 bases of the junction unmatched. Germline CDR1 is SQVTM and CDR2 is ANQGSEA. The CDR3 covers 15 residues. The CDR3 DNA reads TGCAGCGTCCAAAAAGGGACAGGGGGCCCTAGTGGCTACACCTTC. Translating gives CSVQKGTGGPSGYTF.

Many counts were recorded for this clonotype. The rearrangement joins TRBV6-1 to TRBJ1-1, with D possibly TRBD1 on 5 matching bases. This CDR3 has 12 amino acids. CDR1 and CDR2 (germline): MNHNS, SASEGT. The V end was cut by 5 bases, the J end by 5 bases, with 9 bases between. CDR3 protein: CASSRGGTEAFF. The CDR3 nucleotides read TGTGCCAGCAGTCGCGGGGGTACTGAAGCTTTCTTT.

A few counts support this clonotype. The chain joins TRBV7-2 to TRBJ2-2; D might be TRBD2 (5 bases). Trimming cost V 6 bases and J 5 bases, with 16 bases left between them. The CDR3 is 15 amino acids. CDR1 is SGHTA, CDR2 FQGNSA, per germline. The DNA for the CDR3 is TGTGCCAGCAGTTATAGGTCGGGCGGGACCGGGGAGCTGTTTTTT. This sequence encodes CASSYRSGGTGELFF.

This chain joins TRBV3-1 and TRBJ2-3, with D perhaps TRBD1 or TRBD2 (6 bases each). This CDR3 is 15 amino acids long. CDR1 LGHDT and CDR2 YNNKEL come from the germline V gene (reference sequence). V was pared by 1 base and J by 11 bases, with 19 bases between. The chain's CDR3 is CASSQAEGTQIMQYF. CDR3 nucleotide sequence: TGTGCCAGCAGCCAAGCGGAGGGGACACAGATAATGCAGTATTTT.

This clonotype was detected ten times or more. The CDR3 region has the DNA TGCAGTGCTCTCGTTGTCGTCCCCGCCACGCACAATGAGCAGTTCTTC. Protein product: CSALVVVPATHNEQFF. The chain has TRBV20-1 and TRBJ2-1; D call uncertain. The CDR3 totals 16 residues. Trimming took off 5 bases at V and 5 bases at J, with 22 bases between the two ends. Germline V CDR1 and CDR2: DFQATT, SNEGSKA (reference sequence).

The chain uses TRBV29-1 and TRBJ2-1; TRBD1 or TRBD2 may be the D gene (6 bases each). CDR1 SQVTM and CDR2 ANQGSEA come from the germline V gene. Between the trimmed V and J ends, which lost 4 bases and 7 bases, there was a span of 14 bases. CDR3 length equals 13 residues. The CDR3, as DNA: TGCAGCGTTGCCGGGGGCGCAAGGAATGAGCAGTTCTTC. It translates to CSVAGGARNEQFF.

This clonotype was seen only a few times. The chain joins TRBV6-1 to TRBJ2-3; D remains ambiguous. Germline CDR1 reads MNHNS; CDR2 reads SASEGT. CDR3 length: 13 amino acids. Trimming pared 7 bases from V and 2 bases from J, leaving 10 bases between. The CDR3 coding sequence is TGTGCCAGCAAGACCAGCCTCACAGATACGCAGTATTTT. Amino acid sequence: CASKTSLTDTQYF.

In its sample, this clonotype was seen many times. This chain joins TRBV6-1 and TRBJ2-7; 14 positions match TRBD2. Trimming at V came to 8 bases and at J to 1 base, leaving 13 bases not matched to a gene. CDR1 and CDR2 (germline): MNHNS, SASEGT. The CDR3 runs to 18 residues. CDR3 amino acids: CASSKRTSGRFPSYEQYF. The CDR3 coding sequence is TGTGCCAGCTCCAAGAGGACTAGCGGGAGGTTTCCTTCCTACGAGCAGTACTTC.

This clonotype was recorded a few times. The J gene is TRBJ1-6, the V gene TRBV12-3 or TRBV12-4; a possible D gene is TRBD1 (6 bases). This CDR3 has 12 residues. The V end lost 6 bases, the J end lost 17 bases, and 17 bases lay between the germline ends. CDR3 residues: CASSNAGTTIHF. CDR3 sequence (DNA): TGTGCCAGCAGCAACGCCGGGACAACCATCCACTTT.

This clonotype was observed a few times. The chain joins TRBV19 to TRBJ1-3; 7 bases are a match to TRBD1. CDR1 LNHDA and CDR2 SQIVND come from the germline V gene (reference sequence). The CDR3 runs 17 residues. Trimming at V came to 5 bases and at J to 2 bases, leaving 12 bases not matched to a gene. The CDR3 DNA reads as TGTGCCAGTAGTCGAGGGGGCTTCGTGGCAACTGGAAACACCATATATTTT. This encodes CASSRGGFVATGNTIYF.

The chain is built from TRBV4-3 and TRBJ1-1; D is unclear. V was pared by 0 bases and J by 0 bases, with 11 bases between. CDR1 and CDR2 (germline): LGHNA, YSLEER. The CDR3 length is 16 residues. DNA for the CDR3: TGCGCCAGCAGCCAAGATCGTACGGAGTTGAACACTGAAGCTTTCTTT. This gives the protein CASSQDRTELNTEAFF.

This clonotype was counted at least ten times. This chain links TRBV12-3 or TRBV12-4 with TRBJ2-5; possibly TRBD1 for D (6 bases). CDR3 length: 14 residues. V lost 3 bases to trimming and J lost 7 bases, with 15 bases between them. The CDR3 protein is CASSLGHRYGTQYF. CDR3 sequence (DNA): TGTGCCAGCAGTTTGGGACATAGATACGGGACCCAGTACTTC.

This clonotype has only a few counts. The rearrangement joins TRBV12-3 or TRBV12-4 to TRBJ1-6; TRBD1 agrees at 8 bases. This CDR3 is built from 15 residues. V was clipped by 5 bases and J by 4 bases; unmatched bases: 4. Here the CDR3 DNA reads TGTGCCAGCAGTCCCCGGGACAGGTATAATTCACCCCTCCACTTT. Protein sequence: CASSPRDRYNSPLHF.

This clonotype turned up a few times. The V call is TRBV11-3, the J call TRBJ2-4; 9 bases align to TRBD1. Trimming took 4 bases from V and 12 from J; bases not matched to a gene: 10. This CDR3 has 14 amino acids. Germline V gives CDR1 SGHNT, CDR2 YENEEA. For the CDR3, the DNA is TGTGCCAGCAGCTCCCGGGACAGGGCCCAAGCTCAGTACTTC. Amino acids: CASSSRDRAQAQYF.

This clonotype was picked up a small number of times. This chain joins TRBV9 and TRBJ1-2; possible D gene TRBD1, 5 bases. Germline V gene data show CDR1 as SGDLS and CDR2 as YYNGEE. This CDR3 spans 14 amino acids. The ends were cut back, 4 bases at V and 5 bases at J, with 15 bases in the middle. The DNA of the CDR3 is TGTGCCAGCAGCCCCGCCGGGACCAGATATGGCTACACCTTC. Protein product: CASSPAGTRYGYTF.

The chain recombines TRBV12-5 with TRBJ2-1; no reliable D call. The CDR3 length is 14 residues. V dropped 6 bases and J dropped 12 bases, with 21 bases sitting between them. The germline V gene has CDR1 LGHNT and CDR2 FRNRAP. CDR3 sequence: CASGGKLPLGRQFF. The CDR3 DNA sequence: TGTGCTAGTGGGGGGAAGTTACCGCTAGGACGGCAGTTCTTC.

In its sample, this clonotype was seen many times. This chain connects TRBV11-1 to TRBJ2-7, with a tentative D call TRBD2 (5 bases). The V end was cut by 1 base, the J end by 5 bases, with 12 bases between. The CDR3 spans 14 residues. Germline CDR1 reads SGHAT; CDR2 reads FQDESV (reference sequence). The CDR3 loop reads CASSLVSPGDEQYF. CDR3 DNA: TGTGCCAGCAGCTTAGTCTCCCCCGGGGACGAGCAGTACTTC.

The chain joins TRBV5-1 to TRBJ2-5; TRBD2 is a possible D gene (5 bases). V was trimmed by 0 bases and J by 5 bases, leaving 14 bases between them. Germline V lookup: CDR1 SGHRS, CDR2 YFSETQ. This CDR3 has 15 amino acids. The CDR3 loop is CASSLAGSERETQYF. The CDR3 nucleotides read TGCGCCAGCAGCTTGGCCGGGTCCGAGCGGGAGACCCAGTACTTC.

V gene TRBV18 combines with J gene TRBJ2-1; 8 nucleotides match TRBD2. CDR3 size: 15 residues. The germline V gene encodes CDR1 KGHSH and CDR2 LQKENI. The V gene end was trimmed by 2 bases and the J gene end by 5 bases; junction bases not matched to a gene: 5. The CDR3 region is CASSPKAGANNEQFF. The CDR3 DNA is TGTGCCAGCTCACCAAAAGCGGGAGCCAACAATGAGCAGTTCTTC. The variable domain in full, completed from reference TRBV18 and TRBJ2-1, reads NAGVMQNPRHLVRRRGQEARLRCSPMKGHSHVYWYRQLPEEGLKFMVYLQKENIIDESGMPKERFSAEFPKEGPSILRIQQVVRGDSAAYFCASSPKAGANNEQFFGPGTRLTVL.

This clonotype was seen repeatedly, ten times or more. CDR3 in DNA: TGCGCCAGCAGCCCCGGGGAGCAGGTTTACAATGAGCAGTTCTTC. Encoded protein: CASSPGEQVYNEQFF. The rearrangement links TRBV4-1 to TRBJ2-1; possible D gene TRBD2, 5 bases. V dropped 4 bases and J dropped 4 bases, with 14 bases sitting between them. The length of the CDR3 is 15 residues. Germline CDR1 reads MGHRA; CDR2 reads YSYEKL.

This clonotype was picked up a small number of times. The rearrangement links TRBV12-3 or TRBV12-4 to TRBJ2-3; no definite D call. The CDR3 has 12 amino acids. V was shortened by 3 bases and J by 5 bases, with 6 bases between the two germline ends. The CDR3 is CASSFWEDTQYF. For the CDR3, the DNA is TGTGCCAGCAGTTTTTGGGAAGATACGCAGTATTTT.

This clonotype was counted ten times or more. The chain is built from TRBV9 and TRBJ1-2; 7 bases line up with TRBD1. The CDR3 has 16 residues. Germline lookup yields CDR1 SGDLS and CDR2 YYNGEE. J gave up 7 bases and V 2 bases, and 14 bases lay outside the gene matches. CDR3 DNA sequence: TGTGCCAGCAGCGTGGAGCTCACAGGGGCCGCCGGTGGCTACACCTTC. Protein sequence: CASSVELTGAAGGYTF. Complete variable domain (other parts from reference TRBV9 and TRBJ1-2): DSGVTQTPKHLITATGQRVTLRCSPRSGDLSVYWYQQSLDQGLQFLIQYYNGEERAKGNILERFSAQQFPDLHSELNLSSLELGDSALYFCASSVELTGAAGGYTFGSGTRLTVV.

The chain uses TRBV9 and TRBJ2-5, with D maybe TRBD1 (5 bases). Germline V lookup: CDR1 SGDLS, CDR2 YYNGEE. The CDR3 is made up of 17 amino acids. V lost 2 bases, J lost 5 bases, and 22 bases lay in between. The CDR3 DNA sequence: TGTGCCAGCAGCGTGGGGATAGGCAGGGATCGGCGGGAGACCCAGTACTTC. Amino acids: CASSVGIGRDRRETQYF. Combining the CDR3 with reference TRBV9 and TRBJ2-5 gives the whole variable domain DSGVTQTPKHLITATGQRVTLRCSPRSGDLSVYWYQQSLDQGLQFLIQYYNGEERAKGNILERFSAQQFPDLHSELNLSSLELGDSALYFCASSVGIGRDRRETQYFGPGTRLLVL.

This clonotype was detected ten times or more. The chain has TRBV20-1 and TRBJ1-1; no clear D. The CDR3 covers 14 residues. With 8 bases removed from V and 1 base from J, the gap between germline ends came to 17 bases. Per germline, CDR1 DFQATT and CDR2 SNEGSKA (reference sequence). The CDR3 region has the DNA TGCAGTTTAAGAGGGCCCCAAGAGAACACTGAAGCTTTCTTT. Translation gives CSLRGPQENTEAFF.